The rows below give T cell receptor beta chains drawn from one sample of a study of blood T cell repertoires in COVID-19. Using immunoSEQ multiplex PCR, the repertoire was profiled, and TCRdb retains in-frame clones only, with some absent. Found here are about 270,000 clones, roughly 93% of them singletons; the top ten hold about 2.3%. Sequenced material: PBMCs or T cells enriched from blood (not recorded which). The source is a woman aged 40 to 49 with acute COVID-19. CDR3s include the opening cysteine and the closing phenylalanine or tryptophan. Each record gives: clone size, D gene, V gene, J gene, CDR3 protein, CDR3 DNA. The D gene is left open where the match is weak. The listing skips clone size in some rows; elsewhere it reads once, few, many or a size class.

clone_size: NA; d_call: TRBD1; v_call: TRBV18; j_call: TRBJ1-3; cdr3_aa: CASSRDRVDTIYF; cdr3_nt: TGTGCCAGCTCACGCGACAGGGTCGACACCATATATTTT
clone_size: few; d_call: TRBD1; v_call: TRBV7-3; j_call: TRBJ2-1; cdr3_aa: CARTGGVKPNGQFF; cdr3_nt: TGTGCCAGGACAGGGGGGGTAAAGCCCAATGGGCAGTTCTTC
clone_size: NA; d_call: NA; v_call: TRBV7-9; j_call: TRBJ2-3; cdr3_aa: CASSLGRGGFSTDTQYF; cdr3_nt: TGTGCCAGCAGCTTAGGGAGGGGTGGATTCAGCACAGATACGCAGTATTTT
clone_size: NA; d_call: NA; v_call: TRBV6-5; j_call: TRBJ1-1; cdr3_aa: CASSWGQNTEAFF; cdr3_nt: TGTGCCAGCAGTTGGGGACAGAACACTGAAGCTTTCTTT
clone_size: NA; d_call: TRBD1; v_call: TRBV28; j_call: TRBJ1-2; cdr3_aa: CASTKTGGVGYTF; cdr3_nt: TGTGCCAGTACTAAAACAGGGGGCGTCGGCTACACCTTC
clone_size: NA; d_call: TRBD1; v_call: TRBV5-1; j_call: TRBJ2-7; cdr3_aa: CASWQGQGPYEQYF; cdr3_nt: TGCGCCAGCTGGCAGGGACAGGGCCCCTACGAGCAGTACTTC
clone_size: NA; d_call: TRBD2; v_call: TRBV7-2; j_call: TRBJ2-5; cdr3_aa: CASSQTSGRIVETQYF; cdr3_nt: TGTGCCAGCAGCCAGACTAGCGGGAGGATAGTGGAGACCCAGTACTTC
clone_size: NA; d_call: TRBD1; v_call: TRBV29-1; j_call: TRBJ2-3; cdr3_aa: CSVGRRDREFADTQYF; cdr3_nt: TGCAGCGTCGGGCGCAGGGACAGGGAATTCGCAGATACGCAGTATTTT
clone_size: NA; d_call: TRBD2; v_call: TRBV30; j_call: TRBJ2-5; cdr3_aa: CAYGLAGGRPQETQYF; cdr3_nt: TGTGCCTACGGACTAGCGGGGGGACGGCCCCAAGAGACCCAGTACTTC
clone_size: NA; d_call: NA; v_call: TRBV30; j_call: TRBJ2-5; cdr3_aa: CAWNRGGEETQYF; cdr3_nt: TGTGCCTGGAATCGTGGAGGAGAAGAGACCCAGTACTTC
clone_size: NA; d_call: NA; v_call: TRBV7-2; j_call: TRBJ1-2; cdr3_aa: CASSLDPRSGYTF; cdr3_nt: TGTGCCAGCAGCTTAGATCCCAGAAGTGGCTACACCTTC